This T cell receptor beta chain was identified in a study of neoadjuvant anti-PD-1 for oral cavity cancer. Across the whole study: Most patients had three to four biweekly doses of 3 mg/kg nivolumab before resection.

The assay was immunoSEQ multiplex PCR, and TCRdb's table has in-frame clones only and misses some. This sample has around 21,000 clones, with more than 40% found just once. Time point reported: after neoadjuvant nivolumab, at surgical resection. This clone qualifies as medium-sized. CDR1 is MNHEY, CDR2 SVGAGI, per germline. The CDR3 runs 15 residues. V lost 2 bases and J 4 bases, leaving 11 bases between the germline ends. V usage is TRBV6-5 and J usage is TRBJ2-2; a weak D match, TRBD1 (5 bases). Sequencing used tumor tissue, obtained after nivolumab (anti-PD-1) treatment. The sequence was obtained from a person aged 40 to 85 with oral cavity squamous cell carcinoma. The CDR3 DNA follows: TGTGCCAGCAGTTACCTTACCAGGGCCACCGGGGAGCTGTTTTTT. The encoded protein is CASSYLTRATGELFF.